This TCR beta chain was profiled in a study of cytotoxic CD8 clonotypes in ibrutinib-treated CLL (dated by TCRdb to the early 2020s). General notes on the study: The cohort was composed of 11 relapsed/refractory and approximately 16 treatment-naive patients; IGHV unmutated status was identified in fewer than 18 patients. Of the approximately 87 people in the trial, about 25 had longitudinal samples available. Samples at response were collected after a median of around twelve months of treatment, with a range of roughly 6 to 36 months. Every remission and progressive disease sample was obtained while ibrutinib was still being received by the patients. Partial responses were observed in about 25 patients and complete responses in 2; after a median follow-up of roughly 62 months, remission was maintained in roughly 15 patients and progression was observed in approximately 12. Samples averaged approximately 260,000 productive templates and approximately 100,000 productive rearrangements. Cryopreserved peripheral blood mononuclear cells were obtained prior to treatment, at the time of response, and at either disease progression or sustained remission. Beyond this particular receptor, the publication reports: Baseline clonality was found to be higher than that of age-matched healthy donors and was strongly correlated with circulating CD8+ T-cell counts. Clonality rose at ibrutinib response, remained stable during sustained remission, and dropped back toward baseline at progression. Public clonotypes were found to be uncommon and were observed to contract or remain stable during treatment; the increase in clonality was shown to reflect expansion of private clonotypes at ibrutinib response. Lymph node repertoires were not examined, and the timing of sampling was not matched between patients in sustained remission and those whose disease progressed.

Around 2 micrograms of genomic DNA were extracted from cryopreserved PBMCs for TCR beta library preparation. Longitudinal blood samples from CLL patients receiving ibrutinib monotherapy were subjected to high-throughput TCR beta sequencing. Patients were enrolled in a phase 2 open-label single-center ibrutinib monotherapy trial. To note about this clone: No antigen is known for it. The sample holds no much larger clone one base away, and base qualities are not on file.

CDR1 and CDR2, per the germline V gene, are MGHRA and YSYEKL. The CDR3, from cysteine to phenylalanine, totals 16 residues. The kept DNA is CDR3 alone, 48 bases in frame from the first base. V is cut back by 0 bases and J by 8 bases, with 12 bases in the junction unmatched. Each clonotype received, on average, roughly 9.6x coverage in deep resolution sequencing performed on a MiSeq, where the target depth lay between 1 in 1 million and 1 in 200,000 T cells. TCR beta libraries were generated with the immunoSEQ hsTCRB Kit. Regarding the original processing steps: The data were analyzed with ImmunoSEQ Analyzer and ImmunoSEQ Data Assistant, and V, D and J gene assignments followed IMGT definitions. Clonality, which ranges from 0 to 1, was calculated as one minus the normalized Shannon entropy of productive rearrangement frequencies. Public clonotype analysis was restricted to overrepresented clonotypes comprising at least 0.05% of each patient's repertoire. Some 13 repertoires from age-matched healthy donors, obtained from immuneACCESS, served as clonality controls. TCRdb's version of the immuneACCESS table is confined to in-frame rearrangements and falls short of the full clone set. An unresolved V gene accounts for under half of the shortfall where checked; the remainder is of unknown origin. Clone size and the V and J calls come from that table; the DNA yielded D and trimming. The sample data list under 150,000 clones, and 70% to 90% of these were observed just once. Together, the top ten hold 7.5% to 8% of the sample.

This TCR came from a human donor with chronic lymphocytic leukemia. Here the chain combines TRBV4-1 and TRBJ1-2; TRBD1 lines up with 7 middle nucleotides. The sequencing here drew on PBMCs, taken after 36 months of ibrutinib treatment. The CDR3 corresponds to CASSQDLGGQLNGYTF. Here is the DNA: TGCGCCAGCAGCCAAGATCTAGGGGGACAGTTGAACGGCTACACCTTC.